This paragraph covers one T cell receptor beta chain sequence. What it binds is not known. The CDR3 regions of TCR beta were amplified from RNA transcripts. A first-round RT-PCR of the TCR CDR3 used the HTBI primer set. TCRdb redid the calling of the multiplex PCR reads with MiXCR, one entry per CDR3 protein. The table records 750,000 to 900,000 distinct CDR3 sequences, more than 30% of them present only once. The sample is drawn from a study of T cells in Graves' hyperthyroidism and ophthalmopathy. Overall study: Blood was drawn when the patient was first diagnosed and still untreated. Study-wide points: Most thyroid-expanded clonotypes above 0.001 were also found in blood. Ophthalmopathy and stable hyperthyroidism were separated by a 13 V-J model.

Stability of Graves' hyperthyroidism was defined as absent ophthalmopathy progression within 18 months. This CDR3 has 13 residues. With 4 bases removed from V and 1 base from J, the gap between germline ends came to 8 bases. CDR1 and CDR2 (germline): DFQATT, SNEGSKA (reference sequence). The sequencing input was blood. The sequence was obtained from a man aged 18-30 years with Graves' hyperthyroidism. This chain links TRBV20-1 with TRBJ1-5; D remains ambiguous. CDR3 loop: CSAIWGSNQPQHF. The DNA of the CDR3 is TGCAGTGCTATCTGGGGAAGCAATCAGCCCCAGCATTTT.